A single sample is the source of the 3 T cell receptor beta chains below, sequenced in a study of blood T cell repertoires in COVID-19. The protocol was immunoSEQ multiplex PCR, while the TCRdb copy is restricted to in-frame clones and leaves out a portion. Of approximately 100,000 clones listed, approximately 89% are singletons. The sequencing input was peripheral blood. These TCRs come from a woman of 80 years or more in a cohort sampled during active COVID-19.

The V and J genes are TRBV4-1 and TRBJ2-2; 10 bases agree with TRBD1. CDR1 MGHRA and CDR2 YSYEKL come from the germline V gene. Trimming took 0 bases from V and 4 from J; bases not matched to a gene: 5. The CDR3 covers 17 residues. Here the CDR3 reads CASSQDPGTGVTGELFF. In nucleotides, the CDR3 is TGCGCCAGCAGCCAAGACCCCGGGACAGGGGTCACCGGGGAGCTGTTTTTT.

CDR3 region: CASTLFSQRRVSYEQYF. The CDR3, as DNA: TGTGCCAGCACCTTATTTTCCCAGCGGAGGGTTTCCTACGAGCAGTACTTC. This sequence joins TRBV2 and TRBJ2-7, with D maybe TRBD2 (6 bases). Looked up from germline, CDR1 is SNHLY and CDR2 is FYNNEI. V was trimmed by 7 bases and J by 1 base, leaving 23 bases between them. The CDR3 runs 17 residues.

The gene calls are TRBV7-9 and TRBJ2-5, with 8 positions matching TRBD1. The trim removed 5 bases at V and 5 bases at J, leaving 7 bases unmatched. The CDR3 consists of 14 residues. The germline gives CDR1 SEHNR, CDR2 FQNEAQ (reference sequence). The CDR3 is CASSQGTGRETQYF. The DNA for the CDR3 is TGTGCCAGCAGCCAGGGGACAGGTCGGGAGACCCAGTACTTC.